This TCR beta chain was captured by sequencing in a study of T cells in narcolepsy. Study-wide findings and caveats: In some patient and control memory CD4+ samples, autoreactive clones were absent. Same-patient CSF and blood CD4+ T cell clonotypes included HCRT-specific and TRIB2-specific autoreactive ones. Autoreactive clonotypes reportedly recurred in blood of same and different patients, not controls.

The protocol was immunoSEQ multiplex PCR, while the TCRdb copy is restricted to in-frame clones and leaves out a portion. This sample has tens of thousands of clones, with roughly 80% found just once. Unmatched junction bases numbered 3, after V lost 3 bases and J lost 1 base. Germline V gives CDR1 SGHNT, CDR2 YYREEE (reference sequence). The CDR3 extends over 16 amino acids. As for this clone: Its antigen is still unknown.

This chain joins TRBV5-4 and TRBJ2-1; the match to TRBD2 covers 11 bases. The clonotype comes from a human donor with narcolepsy. Sequencing input: CD45RA- memory CD4+ T cells from PBMCs. For the CDR3, the DNA is TGTGCCAGCAGCTCCGGGACTAGCGGTTCCTACAATGAGCAGTTCTTC. As protein: CASSSGTSGSYNEQFF.